The 20 T cell receptor beta chains below were found in one sample sequenced in a study of cytomegalovirus exposure and HLA in healthy donors (dated by TCRdb to the late 2010s). To prepare the library, the immunoSEQ multiplex PCR assay was applied. In its TCRdb copy, this immuneACCESS table keeps in-frame sequences only and misses some clones. Where compared with another copy, unresolved V genes explain less than half of these, and the others have no known cause. This sample has approximately 200,000 clones in its table, and about 80% of those were observed once. Of the sample, roughly 7% is held by the ten largest clones. Sequences were obtained from PBMCs. These receptors originate from a man between 18 and 29 years old in good health and CMV-seropositive.

The rearrangement uses TRBV4-3 and TRBJ2-7; D gene uncertain. V gave up 0 bases and J gave up 2 bases, with 11 bases separating them. The CDR3 extends over 15 amino acids. Germline V gives CDR1 LGHNA, CDR2 YSLEER. This CDR3 is CASSQDREAAYEQYF. The CDR3 DNA sequence: TGCGCCAGCAGCCAAGATAGAGAGGCAGCCTACGAGCAGTACTTC.

As DNA, the CDR3 is TGTGCCTTAGGACAGGGCTATGGCTACACCTTC. Its translation is CALGQGYGYTF. The chain carries TRBV30 and TRBJ1-2, with TRBD1 identical over 8 bases. The CDR3 covers 11 residues. Germline V gene data show CDR1 as GTSNPN and CDR2 as SVGIG (reference sequence). The trim removed 7 bases at V and 4 bases at J, leaving 2 bases unmatched.

This clone was seen a handful of times. This chain links TRBV6-1 with TRBJ1-5; D call uncertain. The germline gives CDR1 MNHNS, CDR2 SASEGT. This CDR3 region has 16 residues. V lost 3 bases and J lost 1, with 13 bases in between. In nucleotides, the CDR3 is TGTGCCAGCAGTGACCTTATAACAGAGAGCAATCAGCCCCAGCATTTT. Translation: CASSDLITESNQPQHF.

The V gene is TRBV10-3, the J gene TRBJ2-2, with TRBD1 matching over 9 bases. V shed 0 bases, J shed 4 bases, and the junction held 6 bases outside the gene matches. Per the germline V gene, CDR1 is ENHRY and CDR2 is SYGVKD. The CDR3 sequence is 17 residues long. In nucleotides, the CDR3 is TGTGCCATCAGTGAGTCCGGGGACAGGGCGGGCACCGGGGAGCTGTTTTTT. This encodes CAISESGDRAGTGELFF.

This rearrangement joins TRBV27 to TRBJ2-3; 10 nucleotides line up with TRBD1. The CDR3 has 15 residues. The V segment lost 4 bases and the J segment 4 bases; nucleotides outside the gene matches: 5. Germline V CDR1 and CDR2: MNHEY, SMNVEV (reference sequence). DNA for the CDR3: TGTGCCAGCAGTTGGGGGACAGGGGCCCCAGATACGCAGTATTTT. Translating gives CASSWGTGAPDTQYF.

This chain uses TRBV7-3 with TRBJ2-3; D remains ambiguous. CDR1 and CDR2 from the germline V gene are SGHTA and FQGTGA. The CDR3 covers 15 residues. Between the trimmed V and J ends, which lost 4 bases and 6 bases, there was a span of 17 bases. The CDR3 DNA sequence: TGTGCCAGCAGCTCCTCTGGCCACCCCCTCGATACGCAGTATTTT. Encoded protein: CASSSSGHPLDTQYF.

The CDR3 region is CASSRFGPDTETQYF. CDR3 in DNA: TGTGCCAGCTCACGGTTTGGCCCGGACACAGAGACCCAGTACTTC. J is TRBJ2-5 and V is TRBV18; TRBD1 is a possible D gene (5 bases). Between the trimmed V and J ends, which lost 4 bases and 4 bases, there was a span of 16 bases. The CDR3 extends over 15 amino acids. CDR1 is KGHSH and CDR2 is LQKENI in the germline V gene.

The chain joins TRBV28 to TRBJ2-7, with 9 bases matching TRBD2. The V segment lost 4 bases and the J segment 7 bases; nucleotides outside the gene matches: 8. The CDR3 totals 14 residues. The germline V gene encodes CDR1 MDHEN and CDR2 SYDVKM. The CDR3 is CASSSRTSAHEQYF. The CDR3 DNA is TGTGCCAGCAGTTCCCGGACTAGCGCCCATGAGCAGTACTTC. Full variable domain (missing parts from reference TRBV28 and TRBJ2-7): DVKVTQSSRYLVKRTGEKVFLECVQDMDHENMFWYRQDPGLGLRLIYFSYDVKMKEKGDIPEGYSVSREKKERFSLILESASTNQTSMYLCASSSRTSAHEQYFGPGTRLTVT.

The CDR3 here is CASSRESGGYTF. The DNA of the CDR3 is TGTGCCAGCAGCCGGGAGAGTGGTGGCTACACCTTC. The V call is TRBV2, the J call TRBJ1-2, with D uncertain. V was clipped by 6 bases and J by 7 bases, with 12 bases between them. Germline CDR1 is SNHLY and CDR2 is FYNNEI. CDR3 length: 12 residues.

This rearrangement joins TRBV13 to TRBJ2-7, with TRBD2 identical over 8 bases. Per the germline V gene, CDR1 is PRHDT and CDR2 is FYEKMQ (reference sequence). There are 15 residues in the CDR3. V gave up 6 bases and J gave up 4 bases; unmatched junction bases: 11. In DNA form, the CDR3 reads TGTGCCAGCAGTTTCAGGGCTAGCGGGCAATACGAGCAGTACTTC. This translates into CASSFRASGQYEQYF.

Only a few counts were recorded for this clone. The V gene is TRBV4-1, the J gene TRBJ1-5; D unresolved. The CDR3 is 16 residues long. The germline CDR1 and CDR2 sequences are MGHRA and YSYEKL. Trimming pared 4 bases from V and 5 bases from J, leaving 18 bases between. CDR3 residues: CASSPNLANLDQPQHF. CDR3 nucleotide sequence: TGCGCCAGCAGCCCCAATCTAGCAAATCTGGATCAGCCCCAGCATTTT.

The chain links TRBV5-1 to TRBJ1-2; weak D call: TRBD1 (5 bases). Trimming removed 4 bases from V and 7 bases from J, with 23 bases in between. This CDR3 is 16 amino acids long. Germline assignment: CDR1 SGHRS and CDR2 YFSETQ. The CDR3 sequence: CASSPRGDLITLGYTF. Written as DNA, the CDR3 is TGCGCCAGCAGCCCGCGGGGGGACCTGATTACGCTTGGCTACACCTTC.

This sequence joins TRBV5-1 and TRBJ2-3; 11 bases are shared with TRBD2. J lost 4 bases, V lost 9 bases, and 19 bases had no gene match. This CDR3 contains 18 residues. Germline V CDR1 and CDR2: SGHRS, YFSETQ. The CDR3 coding sequence is TGCGCCACCCAGTTCCTTCCAATAGCGGGAGGGTCGTCAGATACGCAGTATTTT. As protein: CATQFLPIAGGSSDTQYF. The full variable domain, in which reference TRBV5-1 and TRBJ2-3 provide the parts outside the CDR3, is KAGVTQTPRYLIKTRGQQVTLSCSPISGHRSVSWYQQTPGQGLQFLFEYFSETQRNKGNFPGRFSGRQFSNSRSEMNVSTLELGDSALYLCATQFLPIAGGSSDTQYFGPGTRLTVL.

The chain joins TRBV5-1 to TRBJ2-5; 12 positions match TRBD2. V shed 0 bases, J shed 8 bases, and the junction held 8 bases outside the gene matches. The CDR3 has 16 residues. Germline V gene data show CDR1 as SGHRS and CDR2 as YFSETQ. As DNA, the CDR3 is TGCGCCAGCAGCTTGGAGGCCTTACTAGCGGGAGGAACCCAGTACTTC. The encoded protein is CASSLEALLAGGTQYF.

The V gene is TRBV5-6, the J gene TRBJ2-5, with 12 bases fitting TRBD2. The ends lost 4 bases at V and 0 bases at J; junction bases unmatched: 7. Germline V lookup: CDR1 SGHDT, CDR2 YYEEEE. The CDR3 runs to 17 residues. The CDR3 DNA is TGTGCCAGCAGCACTACCGGGACTAGCGGGTACCAAGAGACCCAGTACTTC. This sequence encodes CASSTTGTSGYQETQYF. The variable domain in full, completed from reference TRBV5-6 and TRBJ2-5, reads DAGVTQSPTHLIKTRGQQVTLRCSPKSGHDTVSWYQQALGQGPQFIFQYYEEEERQRGNFPDRFSGHQFPNYSSELNVNALLLGDSALYLCASSTTGTSGYQETQYFGPGTRLLVL.

This chain links TRBV5-6 with TRBJ2-7, with TRBD1 as a possible D gene (5 bases). Germline assignment: CDR1 SGHDT and CDR2 YYEEEE. Deletions cut 6 bases from V and 7 bases from J, with 14 bases between. The CDR3 totals 12 residues. The CDR3 reads CASNAGFREQYF. The CDR3 DNA reads TGTGCCAGCAACGCAGGGTTTAGAGAGCAGTACTTC.

The rearrangement uses TRBV15 and TRBJ2-7; 13 bases agree with TRBD2. CDR3 length: 14 residues. The germline V gene encodes CDR1 LNHNV and CDR2 YYDKDF (reference sequence). V trimming: 3 bases; J trimming: 4 bases; junction bases outside the gene matches: 0. CDR3 amino acids: CATSRGLAGYEQYF. The CDR3 nucleotides read TGTGCCACCAGCAGGGGACTAGCGGGATACGAGCAGTACTTC.

This chain connects TRBV7-3 to TRBJ2-1; 10 positions match TRBD2. The CDR3 length is 15 residues. V shed 2 bases and J 7 bases; nucleotides not matched to a gene: 5. Per germline, CDR1 SGHTA and CDR2 FQGTGA. The CDR3 loop reads CASSLRLAGENEQFF. The CDR3 region has the DNA TGTGCCAGCAGCTTACGGCTAGCGGGAGAGAATGAGCAGTTCTTC.

The rearrangement uses TRBV28 and TRBJ1-2, with no clear D. CDR3 length: 10 residues. The germline V gene has CDR1 MDHEN and CDR2 SYDVKM. V was pared by 4 bases and J by 5 bases, with 2 bases between. In DNA form, the CDR3 reads TGTGCCAGCAGTTCGTATGGCTACACCTTC. As protein: CASSSYGYTF.

The rearrangement joins TRBV9 to TRBJ2-7; TRBD2 agrees at 9 bases. There are 14 residues in the CDR3. V gave up 3 bases and J gave up 3 bases; unmatched junction bases: 4. Germline V gene lookup returns CDR1 SGDLS and CDR2 YYNGEE. The CDR3 nucleotides are TGTGCCAGCAGCGCCGGACTAGCGAGCTACGAGCAGTACTTC. Its protein is CASSAGLASYEQYF.